These 13 T cell receptor beta chains came from one sample sequenced in a study of T cell repertoires in cytomegalovirus infection. TCRdb passed the reads through MiXCR, listing each CDR3 protein once. The table includes 110,000 to 150,000 distinct CDR3 sequences, about 6.5% detected once. The sequencing sample was made of PBMCs. Every receptor here comes from a human donor in good health (CMV status not recorded). Some clones in this sample may be carry-over from other donors' samples.

At least ten counts were recorded for this clonotype. The chain joins TRBV12-3 or TRBV12-4 to TRBJ1-1, with D possibly TRBD1 on 5 matching bases. The CDR3 contains 12 residues. V was trimmed by 6 bases and J by 3 bases, leaving 8 bases between them. The CDR3 nucleotides read TGTGCCAGCAGCCCAGGGTACACTGAAGCTTTCTTT. This codes for CASSPGYTEAFF.

J is TRBJ2-7 and V is TRBV20-1; 9 bases fit TRBD1. This CDR3 comprises 13 residues. Germline V lookup: CDR1 DFQATT, CDR2 SNEGSKA (reference sequence). With V trimmed by 6 bases and J by 0 bases, 3 bases remained unmatched. This CDR3 is CSAGTGSSYEQYF. The CDR3 nucleotides are TGCAGTGCCGGGACAGGGAGCTCCTACGAGCAGTACTTC.

J is TRBJ2-7 and V is TRBV10-3, with 10 bases lining up with TRBD1. Per germline, CDR1 ENHRY and CDR2 SYGVKD. The V segment lost 4 bases and the J segment 5 bases; nucleotides outside the gene matches: 8. This CDR3 is 15 amino acids long. This CDR3 is CAISAQDRGKDEQYF. CDR3 nucleotide sequence: TGTGCCATCAGTGCCCAGGACAGGGGGAAGGACGAGCAGTACTTC.

This clonotype has more than one count but fewer than ten. CDR3 in amino acids: CSARDPSGSDTQYF. CDR3 DNA sequence: TGCAGTGCTAGAGACCCGAGCGGATCCGATACGCAGTATTTT. The chain uses TRBV20-1 and TRBJ2-3; TRBD2 might be the D (5 bases). Per germline, CDR1 DFQATT and CDR2 SNEGSKA (reference sequence). The CDR3 sequence is 14 residues long. V lost 0 bases to trimming and J lost 6 bases, with 13 bases between them.

This clonotype appeared many times. CDR3 loop: CASRQGQYGYTF. In DNA, the CDR3 is TGTGCCAGTCGACAGGGACAGTATGGCTACACCTTC. This rearrangement joins TRBV7-2 to TRBJ1-2, with 7 bases that match TRBD1. The CDR3 consists of 12 residues. Trimming removed 9 bases from V and 5 bases from J; junction bases left unmatched: 6. CDR1 SGHTA and CDR2 FQGNSA come from the germline V gene.

This clonotype has ten or more counts. This chain links TRBV12-3 or TRBV12-4 with TRBJ1-2; D might be TRBD1 (5 bases). The CDR3 totals 15 residues. Trimming took off 5 bases at V and 5 bases at J, with 18 bases between the two ends. In DNA, the CDR3 is TGTGCCAGCAGTACCGACAGTGGGGTAACTTATGGCTACACCTTC. It codes for CASSTDSGVTYGYTF.

This clonotype was seen many times. The V and J genes are TRBV28 and TRBJ1-6; 10 bases are shared with TRBD1. The ends lost 7 bases at V and 9 bases at J; junction bases unmatched: 9. The germline V gene has CDR1 MDHEN and CDR2 SYDVKM. CDR3 length equals 15 residues. CDR3 coding DNA: TGTGCCAGCACCGGGGGACAGGGGCTGGGTTCACCCCTCCACTTT. Translating gives CASTGGQGLGSPLHF.

Ten or more counts support this clonotype. The chain combines TRBV6-2 or TRBV6-3 with TRBJ1-2, with D possibly being TRBD1 (5 bases). The CDR3 has 13 amino acids. Per germline, CDR1 MNHEY and CDR2 SVGEGT. V was trimmed by 0 bases and J by 5 bases, leaving 7 bases between them. The CDR3 DNA is TGTGCCAGCAGTTACTCCGCAGGGTATGGCTACACCTTC. It codes for CASSYSAGYGYTF.

In this sample, this clonotype turned up many times. The chain is built from TRBV15 and TRBJ1-3; the D is unclear. The CDR3 sequence is 15 residues long. The germline V gene encodes CDR1 LNHNV and CDR2 YYDKDF (reference sequence). V lost 3 bases and J 0 bases, leaving 9 bases between the germline ends. CDR3 loop: CATSSRTGSGNTIYF. Here the CDR3 DNA reads TGTGCCACCAGCAGCCGGACCGGCTCTGGAAACACCATATATTTT. The variable domain in full, completed from reference TRBV15 and TRBJ1-3, reads DAMVIQNPRYQVTQFGKPVTLSCSQTLNHNVMYWYQQKSSQAPKLLFHYYDKDFNNEADTPDNFQSRRPNTSFCFLDIRSPGLGDTAMYLCATSSRTGSGNTIYFGEGSWLTVV.

This clonotype is a singleton in its sample. The J gene is TRBJ2-6, the V gene TRBV29-1; 7 positions agree with TRBD1. CDR1 is SQVTM and CDR2 is ANQGSEA in the germline V gene. The trim removed 6 bases at V and 0 bases at J, leaving 11 bases unmatched. The CDR3 contains 17 residues. The CDR3 bases are TGCAGCGTCGACTTTTGGGACAGCCCCTCTGGGGCCAACGTCCTGACTTTC. It codes for CSVDFWDSPSGANVLTF. The variable domain in full, with the rest retrieved from reference TRBV29-1 and TRBJ2-6, is SAVISQKPSRDICQRGTSLTIQCQVDSQVTMMFWYRQQPGQSLTLIATANQGSEATYESGFVIDKFPISRPNLTFSTLTVSNMSPEDSSIYLCSVDFWDSPSGANVLTFGAGSRLTVL.

This clonotype was detected many times. V usage is TRBV7-8 and J usage is TRBJ1-1, with D uncertain. The CDR3 is 15 amino acids. From germline, CDR1 is SGHVS and CDR2 FQNEAQ. Between the trimmed V and J ends, which lost 0 bases and 2 bases, there was a span of 10 bases. CDR3 coding DNA: TGTGCCAGCAGCTTAGCCTTTAGCTTAAACACTGAAGCTTTCTTT. It yields the protein CASSLAFSLNTEAFF.

The table lists this clonotype with a few counts. CDR3 in amino acids: CATKDRENTGELFF. The CDR3 DNA reads as TGTGCCACCAAAGACAGGGAGAACACCGGGGAGCTGTTTTTT. The chain recombines TRBV2 with TRBJ2-2, with TRBD1 matching 7 bases. The length of the CDR3 is 14 residues. Germline CDR1 is SNHLY and CDR2 is FYNNEI. V was pared by 10 bases and J by 1 base, with 6 bases of the junction left unmatched.

In its sample, this clonotype was seen many times. The chain is built from TRBV4-2 and TRBJ1-2; D not certain. V lost 0 bases and J 4 bases, leaving 9 bases between the germline ends. This CDR3 is built from 14 residues. Germline lookup yields CDR1 LGHNA and CDR2 YNFKEQ. CDR3 nucleotides: TGTGCCAGCAGCCAAGATGAGAGGGTCTATGGCTACACCTTC. Its protein product is CASSQDERVYGYTF.